The TCR beta chain under discussion was sequenced for a study of cytomegalovirus exposure and HLA in healthy donors. General observations from the study: Among TCR sequences, most were rare, though some public TCRs appeared in many donors.

V was trimmed by 4 bases and J by 8 bases, leaving 12 bases between them. The CDR3 is 12 amino acids. Germline V gene lookup returns CDR1 GTSNPN and CDR2 SVGIG (reference sequence). The PCR was carried out with 60 Vbeta primers and 13 Jbeta primers. Generated by immunoSEQ multiplex PCR, the TCRdb table keeps only in-frame clones and is missing some. The top ten hold about 5.6% of the sample, which has some 150,000 clones, over 75% seen once. This clone was picked up a small number of times. Its antigen remains unidentified. The chain uses TRBV30 and TRBJ2-1; D may be TRBD2 (6 bases). This receptor was identified in a man aged 25 to 45 in good health and CMV-seropositive. The sample comprised PBMCs. CDR3 sequence: CAWIGSDYEQFF. In nucleotides, the CDR3 is TGTGCCTGGATCGGGAGTGACTATGAGCAGTTCTTC.